These 3 T cell receptor beta chains share one sample of origin, sequenced in a study of blood T cell repertoires in COVID-19. Some clones are missing from TCRdb's copy, which holds only in-frame ones; the method was immunoSEQ multiplex PCR. There are tens of thousands of clones in the sample; about nine tenths occur only once, and about 1.4% lies in the top ten. Material: peripheral blood. These TCRs come from a man in his sixties with acute or convalescent COVID-19.

The chain has TRBV7-6 and TRBJ2-5; 7 bases are shared with TRBD2. V gave up 2 bases and J gave up 3 bases; unmatched junction bases: 15. The germline V gene has CDR1 SGHVS and CDR2 FNYEAQ. The CDR3 contains 18 residues. The CDR3 reads CASSLKSLTGTKEETQYF. The DNA for the CDR3 is TGTGCCAGCAGCTTAAAATCCCTAACCGGGACTAAAGAAGAGACCCAGTACTTC.

The chain has TRBV29-1 and TRBJ1-2, with D tentatively TRBD1 (5 bases). The CDR3 consists of 13 residues. V was cut by 0 bases and J by 4 bases, with 9 bases left in between. In germline, CDR1 is SQVTM, CDR2 ANQGSEA. The CDR3 DNA reads as TGCAGCGTTGAAGATGGCGGGACCTATGGCTACACCTTC. Amino acids: CSVEDGGTYGYTF.

V usage is TRBV29-1 and J usage is TRBJ1-2; 11 bases fit TRBD1. This CDR3 comprises 13 residues. Germline V gives CDR1 SQVTM, CDR2 ANQGSEA. V was pared by 4 bases and J by 4 bases, with 2 bases of the junction left unmatched. The CDR3 DNA follows: TGCAGCGTTGGGACAGGGGGCGCCTATGGCTACACCTTC. Translation gives CSVGTGGAYGYTF.